This entry describes one TCR beta chain. The data belong to a study of blood T cell repertoires in COVID-19. Across the study: Spain, Italy and the United States supplied samples that represented acute and convalescent COVID-19.

Recruitment covered fewer than 25 US areas and drew participants whose ages spanned about 18 to 100 years. Symptom resolution, clearance, or two negative PCRs marked the recovered donors of Cohort 3. Assay: immunoSEQ multiplex PCR; the TCRdb copy retains only in-frame clones and omits some. The sample lists hundreds of thousands of clones; 80% to 90% were seen once. CDR1 and CDR2 (germline): MNHEY, SMNVEV (reference sequence). The V end lost 4 bases, the J end lost 1 base, and 11 bases lay between the germline ends. This CDR3 comprises 16 residues. The chain couples TRBV27 to TRBJ1-6, with D possibly TRBD1 on 5 matching bases. Sequencing used PBMCs or T cells enriched from blood (not recorded which). The clonotype originates from a man younger than 45 who had recovered from COVID-19. The chain's CDR3 is CASSSEQESYNSPLHF. DNA for the CDR3: TGTGCCAGCAGTTCCGAACAGGAATCCTATAATTCACCCCTCCACTTT.